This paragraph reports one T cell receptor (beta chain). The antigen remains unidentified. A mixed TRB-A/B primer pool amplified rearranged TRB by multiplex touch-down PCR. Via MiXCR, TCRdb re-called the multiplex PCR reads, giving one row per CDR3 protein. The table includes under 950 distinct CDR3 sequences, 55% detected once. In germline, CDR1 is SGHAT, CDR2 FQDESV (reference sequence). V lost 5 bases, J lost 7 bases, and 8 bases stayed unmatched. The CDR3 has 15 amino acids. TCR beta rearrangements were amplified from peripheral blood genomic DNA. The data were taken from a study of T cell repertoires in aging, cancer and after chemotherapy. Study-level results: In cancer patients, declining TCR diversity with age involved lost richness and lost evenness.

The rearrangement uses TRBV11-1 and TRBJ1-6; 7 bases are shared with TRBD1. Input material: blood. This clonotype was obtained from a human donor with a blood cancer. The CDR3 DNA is TGTGCCAGCAGCCTCGGGACAGACTGGAATTCACCCCTCCACTTT. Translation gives CASSLGTDWNSPLHF.